The source of this TCR beta chain is a study of blood T cells in healthy people across ages. Trimming cost V 4 bases and J 3 bases, with 12 bases left between them. The germline CDR1 and CDR2 sequences are LGHNA and YNFKEQ. The CDR3 length is 14 residues. A second roughly 7 to 12 cycle PCR used barcoded and J-beta primers. TCRdb processed the 5' RACE reads anew with MiXCR; each CDR3 protein has one entry. The sample includes about 600,000 distinct CDR3 sequences, less than 60% of them seen just once. Per-sample PBMC isolation yielded at least 6.5 million cells. Total RNA, at least 6 micrograms per sample, came from PBMCs.

The sequence was collected from a man at least 80 years old in good health. The chain carries TRBV4-2 and TRBJ1-2; D perhaps matches TRBD1 (5 bases). The sequenced sample consisted of blood. Written as DNA, the CDR3 is TGTGCCAGCAGCCCGACAGACCCTTACTATGGCTACACCTTC. This gives the protein CASSPTDPYYGYTF.